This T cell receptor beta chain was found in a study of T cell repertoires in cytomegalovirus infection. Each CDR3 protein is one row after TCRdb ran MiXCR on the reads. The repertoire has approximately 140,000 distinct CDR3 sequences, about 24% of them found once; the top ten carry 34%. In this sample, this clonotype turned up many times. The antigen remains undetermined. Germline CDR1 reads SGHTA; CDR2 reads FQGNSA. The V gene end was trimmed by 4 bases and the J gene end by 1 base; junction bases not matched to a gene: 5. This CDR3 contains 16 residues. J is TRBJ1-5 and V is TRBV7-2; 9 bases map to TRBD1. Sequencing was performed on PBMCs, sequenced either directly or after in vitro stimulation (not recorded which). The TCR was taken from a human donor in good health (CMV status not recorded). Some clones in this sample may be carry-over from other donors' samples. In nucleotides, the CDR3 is TGTGCCAGCAGCTCGCCGGACAGGGGCAGCAATCAGCCCCAGCATTTT. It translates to CASSSPDRGSNQPQHF.